A selection of T cell receptor beta chains follows, all from one sample in a study of Ad26.COV2.S vaccination and SARS-CoV-2 variants. Here immunoSEQ multiplex PCR was the method, and the copy in TCRdb shows in-frame clones only, minus some. The table includes some 270,000 clones, around nine tenths detected once. This specimen was peripheral blood, taken in a trial of Ad26.COV2.S vaccine versus placebo. The source of these receptors is a person aged 18-65 years who received the Ad26.COV2.S COVID-19 vaccine or a placebo. CDR3s include the opening cysteine and the closing phenylalanine or tryptophan. Fields, in order: clone size, V gene, D gene, J gene, CDR3 DNA, CDR3 protein. D genes are given only for firm matches. Size is omitted from some rows. Given values are once, few, many or a class for expanded clones.

once	TRBV19	TRBD1	TRBJ1-2	TGTGCCAGTAGCTACGGACAGGGCTATGGCTACACCTTC	CASSYGQGYGYTF
once	TRBV3-1/TRBV3-2	NA	TRBJ1-3	TGTGCCAGCAGCCGGGGTCTTCTAAACTCTGGAAACACCATATATTTT	CASSRGLLNSGNTIYF
NA	TRBV6-1	TRBD1	TRBJ1-5	TGTGCCAGCAGTGATGGGACAGGGTTTAGCAATCAGCCCCAGCATTTT	CASSDGTGFSNQPQHF
NA	TRBV19	NA	TRBJ1-2	TGTGCCAGTACGACAGGCCGCTATGGCTACACCTTC	CASTTGRYGYTF
NA	TRBV5-1	NA	TRBJ1-4	TGCGCCAGCAGCTGGGACGGTGAAAAACTGTTTTTT	CASSWDGEKLFF
NA	TRBV30	TRBD2	TRBJ2-2	TGTGCCTGGAGAAAAGGACTAGCGGGGACCGGGGAGCTGTTTTTT	CAWRKGLAGTGELFF
NA	TRBV7-6	NA	TRBJ1-2	TGTGCCAGCACTTCACCCGGACAGCACTATGGCTACACCTTC	CASTSPGQHYGYTF
once	TRBV4-3	TRBD2	TRBJ2-2	TGCGCCAGCAGCCAAGATCCCCCGACTAGCGGGGGGGGTACCGGGGAGCTGTTTTTT	CASSQDPPTSGGGTGELFF
NA	TRBV5-1	NA	TRBJ1-3	TGCGCCAGCAGCTTGGACGACAGGCCTTTCTCTGGAAACACCATATATTTT	CASSLDDRPFSGNTIYF
NA	TRBV15	NA	TRBJ2-1	TGTGCCACCAGCGACCCATTGAGCTCCTACAATGAGCAGTTCTTC	CATSDPLSSYNEQFF
NA	TRBV18	TRBD1	TRBJ2-1	TGTGCCAGCTCACCTACAGGGGGGAATTACAATGAGCAGTTCTTC	CASSPTGGNYNEQFF
NA	TRBV25-1	NA	TRBJ2-2	TGTGCCAGCAGTGAAAGGTTTTCCACCGGGGAGCTGTTTTTT	CASSERFSTGELFF
NA	TRBV12-3/TRBV12-4	NA	TRBJ2-3	TGTGCCAGCAGTTTTGGGGGAGATACGCAGTATTTT	CASSFGGDTQYF
NA	TRBV12-5	NA	TRBJ2-3	TGTGCTAGTGGTTTGGGGGATACGCAGTATTTT	CASGLGDTQYF
once	TRBV6-2/TRBV6-3	NA	TRBJ1-5	TGTGCCAGCAGTTACGCGGGGGGTTCGAATCAGCCCCAGCATTTT	CASSYAGGSNQPQHF
NA	TRBV5-1	NA	TRBJ2-3	TGCGCCAGCAGCTTGGCCTCTTCGAGGGGTGATACGCAGTATTTT	CASSLASSRGDTQYF
NA	TRBV7-2	NA	TRBJ2-3	TGTGCCAGCACCCAGGACAGCACAGATACGCAGTATTTT	CASTQDSTDTQYF
NA	TRBV5-6	TRBD2	TRBJ2-2	TGTGCCAGCAGCCGACCACTAGCGGGTACCGGGGAGCTGTTTTTT	CASSRPLAGTGELFF
NA	TRBV7-6	TRBD2	TRBJ2-2	TGTGCCAGCAGCTTAGCGCCGACTAGCGGGAGTTACACCGGGGAGCTGTTTTTT	CASSLAPTSGSYTGELFF
NA	TRBV18	NA	TRBJ1-5	TGTGCCAGCTCACCGAACTGGGGAGAACAGCCCCAGCATTTT	CASSPNWGEQPQHF
NA	TRBV9	NA	TRBJ1-5	TGTGCCAGCACCCGTAGGACACAGAGCAATCAGCCCCAGCATTTT	CASTRRTQSNQPQHF
NA	TRBV9	TRBD2	TRBJ2-5	TGTGCCAGCAGCGCCCGCGGGGCGAGCGGGGGATCTTCCAGAGGGACCCAGTACTTC	CASSARGASGGSSRGTQYF
NA	TRBV19	TRBD2	TRBJ2-5	TGTGCCAGTAGGAGAGCGGGGGAGACCCAGTACTTC	CASRRAGETQYF
NA	TRBV20-1	TRBD2	TRBJ2-1	TGCAGTGCTAGTCGTGGACTAGCGGGAAACAATGAGCAGTTCTTC	CSASRGLAGNNEQFF
NA	TRBV7-6	TRBD1	TRBJ2-1	TGTGCCAGCAGCTTCAGGACAGGGAATGAGCAGTTCTTC	CASSFRTGNEQFF
NA	TRBV4-3	TRBD2	TRBJ2-1	TGCGCCAGCAGCCAAGATTGGGGGACTAGCGGGTTTGAGCAGTTCTTC	CASSQDWGTSGFEQFF
NA	TRBV10-3	TRBD2	TRBJ2-3	TGTGCCATCAGTGAGTCGCGGGCTAGCGGGACCTCTAGCACAGATACGCAGTATTTT	CAISESRASGTSSTDTQYF
NA	TRBV29-1	TRBD1	TRBJ1-1	TGCAGCGTTGCAGGGGGAGGCACTGAAGCTTTCTTT	CSVAGGGTEAFF
NA	TRBV27	NA	TRBJ1-3	TGTGCCAGCAGTTTATCGTACCCAGCCCAAGGAACTTCTGGAAACACCATATATTTT	CASSLSYPAQGTSGNTIYF
NA	TRBV9	NA	TRBJ1-5	TGTGCCAGCAGCGTAGCGGACCAAAATCAGCCCCAGCATTTT	CASSVADQNQPQHF
NA	TRBV7-3	NA	TRBJ2-1	TGTGCCAGCAGCTTATCACGGGAAAATGAGCAGTTCTTC	CASSLSRENEQFF
NA	TRBV9	TRBD1	TRBJ2-1	TGTGCCAGCAGCGCCTCGGGACAGGGGATCAATGAGCAGTTCTTC	CASSASGQGINEQFF